These 3 T cell receptor beta chains share one sample of origin, sequenced in a study of blood T cell repertoires in COVID-19. Sequencing used immunoSEQ multiplex PCR; TCRdb keeps in-frame clones, though not all of them. The profile covers approximately 220,000 clones, with 89% appearing a single time and about 4% taken by the ten largest. Sequences were obtained from PBMCs or T cells enriched from blood (not recorded which). The receptors were sampled from a woman in her twenties or thirties with acute COVID-19.

V is TRBV6-5 and J is TRBJ2-7, with TRBD1 identical over 8 bases. The germline V gene encodes CDR1 MNHEY and CDR2 SVGAGI. CDR3 size: 14 residues. Trimming took 4 bases from V and 0 from J; bases not matched to a gene: 2. The CDR3 bases are TGTGCCAGCAGTTGGGACAGGAACTCCTACGAGCAGTACTTC. This codes for CASSWDRNSYEQYF.

The rearrangement uses TRBV7-7 and TRBJ1-6; possibly TRBD1 for D (5 bases). CDR1 is SSHAT, CDR2 FNYEAQ, per germline (reference sequence). Trimming took off 3 bases at V and 9 bases at J, with 18 bases between the two ends. The CDR3 consists of 16 residues. The CDR3 is CASSFGDRQGGSPLHF. The CDR3 coding sequence is TGTGCCAGCAGCTTCGGGGATAGGCAGGGAGGTTCACCCCTCCACTTT.

This clone was picked up one time. The genes are TRBV6-5 and TRBJ2-3; 11 bases align to TRBD2. The junction had 4 bases not matched to a gene; V was cut back by 5 bases and J by 0 bases. From germline, CDR1 is MNHEY and CDR2 SVGAGI. This CDR3 is built from 16 residues. CDR3 sequence: CASSNLAGGSTDTQYF. CDR3 nucleotide sequence: TGTGCCAGCAGTAACTTAGCGGGGGGGAGCACAGATACGCAGTATTTT.